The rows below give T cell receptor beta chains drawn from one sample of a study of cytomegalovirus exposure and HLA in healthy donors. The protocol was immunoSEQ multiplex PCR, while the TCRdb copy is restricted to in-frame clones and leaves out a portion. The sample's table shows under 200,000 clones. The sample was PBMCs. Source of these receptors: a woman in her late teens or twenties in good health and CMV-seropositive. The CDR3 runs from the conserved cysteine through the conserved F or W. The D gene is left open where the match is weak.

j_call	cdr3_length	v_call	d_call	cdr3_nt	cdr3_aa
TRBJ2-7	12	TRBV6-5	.	TGTGCCAGCAGTTACCGTCGAGGGAGTCTGTACTTC	CASSYRRGSLYF
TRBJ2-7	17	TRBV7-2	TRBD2	TGTGCCAGCAGCTCCCGGATAGCGGGGTTCCGTTCCTACGAGCAGTACTTC	CASSSRIAGFRSYEQYF
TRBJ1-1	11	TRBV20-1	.	TGCAGTGCCGCGGGGGATACTGAAGCTTTCTTT	CSAAGDTEAFF
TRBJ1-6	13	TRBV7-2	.	TGTGCCAGCAGCCGGGCCAGGGATTCACCCCTCCACTTT	CASSRARDSPLHF
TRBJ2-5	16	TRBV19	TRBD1	TGTGCCAGTACCCCACAAGACAGGGGGTTCCAAGAGACCCAGTACTTC	CASTPQDRGFQETQYF
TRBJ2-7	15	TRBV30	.	TGTGCCTGGAGTGTTAGTGTCGTCGACTCCTACGAGCAGTACTTC	CAWSVSVVDSYEQYF
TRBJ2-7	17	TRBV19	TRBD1	TGTGCCAGTAGTATATCGGGGACCGGGACAGGAGGGATCGAGCAGTACTTC	CASSISGTGTGGIEQYF
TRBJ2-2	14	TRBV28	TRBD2	TGTGCGGGGGGGAATTCATTGAACACCGGGGAGCTGTTTTTT	CAGGNSLNTGELFF
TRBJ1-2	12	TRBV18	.	TGTGCCAGCTCAGACACCAACTATGGCTACACCTTC	CASSDTNYGYTF
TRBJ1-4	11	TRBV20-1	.	TGCAGTGCTAGACAAAATGAAAAACTGTTTTTT	CSARQNEKLFF
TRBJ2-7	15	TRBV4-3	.	TGCGCCAGCAGCCCGGACGGACTAGGGGGTGACGAGCAGTACTTC	CASSPDGLGGDEQYF
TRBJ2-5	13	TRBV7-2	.	TGTGCCAGCAGCCCCCGCAGGGAAGAGACCCAGTACTTC	CASSPRREETQYF
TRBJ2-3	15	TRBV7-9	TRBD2	TGTGCCAGCAGCCAAATAGCGGGAGTTGCAGATACGCAGTATTTT	CASSQIAGVADTQYF
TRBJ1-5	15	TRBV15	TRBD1	TGTGCCACCAGCCCCGGGACAGGGATAACTCAGCCCCAGCATTTT	CATSPGTGITQPQHF
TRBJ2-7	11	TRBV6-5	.	TGTGCCAGCAGCTACCTTAACGAGCAGTACTTC	CASSYLNEQYF
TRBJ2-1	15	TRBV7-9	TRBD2	TGTGCCAGCAACCTAGCGGGGGCTTCCTACAATGAGCAGTTCTTC	CASNLAGASYNEQFF
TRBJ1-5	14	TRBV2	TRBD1	TGTGCCACCGGGACAGGGGAGAAGGATCAGCCCCAGCATTTT	CATGTGEKDQPQHF
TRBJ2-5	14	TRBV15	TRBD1	TGTGCCACCAGCAGAGATAGACAGGGAAAGACCCAGTACTTC	CATSRDRQGKTQYF
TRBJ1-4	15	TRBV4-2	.	TGTGCCAGCAGCCAACCGGAGCAGTTCGGGGAAAAACTGTTTTTT	CASSQPEQFGEKLFF
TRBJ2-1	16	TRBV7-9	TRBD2	TGTGCCAGCAGCTTAGCGCTAGCGGGGACCTACAATGAGCAGTTCTTC	CASSLALAGTYNEQFF
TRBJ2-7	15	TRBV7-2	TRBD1	TGTGCCAGCAGCTCGGGACAGGGGGCTGGATACGAGCAGTACTTC	CASSSGQGAGYEQYF
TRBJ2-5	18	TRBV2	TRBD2	TGTGCCAGCAGTGAAGGTCTAGCGGGGGATTCGAGTTGGGAGACCCAGTACTTC	CASSEGLAGDSSWETQYF
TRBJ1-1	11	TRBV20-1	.	TGCAGTGCCCTAAAACTTGCTGAAGCTTTCTTT	CSALKLAEAFF
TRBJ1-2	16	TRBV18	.	TGTGCCAGCTCACCGAGTACAGGAACACCTCTTTCGGGCTACACCTTC	CASSPSTGTPLSGYTF
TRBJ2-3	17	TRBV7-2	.	TGTGCCAGCAGCTTAGCCCGAGACAGGAGATACACAGATACGCAGTATTTT	CASSLARDRRYTDTQYF
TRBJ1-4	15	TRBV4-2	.	TGTGCAACGGGCAAAGATGGGGCTTACGCGGAAAAACTGTTTTTT	CATGKDGAYAEKLFF
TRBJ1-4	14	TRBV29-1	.	TGCAGCGTTGAAGATACATTGGGCCCTGAAAAACTGTTTTTT	CSVEDTLGPEKLFF
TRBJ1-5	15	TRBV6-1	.	TGTGCCAGCAGCCTCAGGGTCTATGGCAATCAGCCCCAGCATTTT	CASSLRVYGNQPQHF
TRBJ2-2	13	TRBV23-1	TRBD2	TGCGCCAGCAGTGGGGGGGTCACCGGGGAGCTGTTTTTT	CASSGGVTGELFF
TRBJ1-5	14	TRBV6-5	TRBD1	TGTGCCAGCAGCCCCGACAGGGGCGGTCAGCCCCAGCATTTT	CASSPDRGGQPQHF
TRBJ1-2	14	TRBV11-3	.	TGTGCCAGCAGCTTAGGGACATCTCGGGTGGGCTACACCTTC	CASSLGTSRVGYTF
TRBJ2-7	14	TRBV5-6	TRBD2	TGTGCCAGCAGCAAGGGACTAGCAGGGGCCGAGCAGTACTTC	CASSKGLAGAEQYF
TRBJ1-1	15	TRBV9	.	TGTGCCAGCAGCTTATATGACACCCTGAACACTGAAGCTTTCTTT	CASSLYDTLNTEAFF
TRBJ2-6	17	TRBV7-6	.	TGTGCCAGCAGCTTAGCGTTGATAGACTCTGGGGCCAACGTCCTGACTTTC	CASSLALIDSGANVLTF
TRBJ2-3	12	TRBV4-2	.	TGTGCCAGCAGCCTTGGAGGGGAAGCGCAGTATTTT	CASSLGGEAQYF
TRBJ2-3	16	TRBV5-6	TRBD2	TGTGCCAGCAGCTTGGGTCCCGCGGGAGGGCCAGATACGCAGTATTTT	CASSLGPAGGPDTQYF
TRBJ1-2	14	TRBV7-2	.	TGTGCCAGCAGCTTAAACAGGGTGAACTATGGCTACACCTTC	CASSLNRVNYGYTF
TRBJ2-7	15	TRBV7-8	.	TGTGCCAGCAGCGTATATGTGGGAGGTCCCTACGAGCAGTACTTC	CASSVYVGGPYEQYF
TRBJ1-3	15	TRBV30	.	TGTGCCTGGAGTCTAGCGGGTCCCTCTGGAAACACCATATATTTT	CAWSLAGPSGNTIYF
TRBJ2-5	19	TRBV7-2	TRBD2	TGTGCCAGCAGCCAGGGACTTTCCGGACTAGCGGGGGGGAGAGAGACCCAGTACTTC	CASSQGLSGLAGGRETQYF
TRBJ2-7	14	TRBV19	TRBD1	TGTGCCAGTAACGGCAGGGGACAGGGCGGCGAGCAGTACTTC	CASNGRGQGGEQYF
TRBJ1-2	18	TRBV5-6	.	TGTGCCAGCAGTCCGGCGCCTGGGACTTCGAGTGGAAACTATGGCTACACCTTC	CASSPAPGTSSGNYGYTF
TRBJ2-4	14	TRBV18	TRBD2	TGTGCCAGCTCACGAAGCGGGGGCAGTACGGTTCAGTACTTC	CASSRSGGSTVQYF
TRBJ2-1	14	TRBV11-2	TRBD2	TGTGCCAGCAGGTCTAGCGGCTCTTACAATGAGCAGTTCTTC	CASRSSGSYNEQFF
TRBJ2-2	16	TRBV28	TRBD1	TGTGCCAGCAGTTTGTTAGGGACAGGGGGTACCGGGGAGCTGTTTTTT	CASSLLGTGGTGELFF
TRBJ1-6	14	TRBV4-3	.	TGCGCCAGCAGCCCCAGACAAGGGGATTCACCCCTCCACTTT	CASSPRQGDSPLHF
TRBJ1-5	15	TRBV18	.	TGTGCCAGCTCGATGCAGGGGCTCCCTCATCAGCCCCAGCATTTT	CASSMQGLPHQPQHF
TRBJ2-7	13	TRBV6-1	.	TGTGCCAGTGCCCGGGGCGGGGCCTACGAGCAGTACTTC	CASARGGAYEQYF
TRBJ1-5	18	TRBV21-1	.	TGTGCCAGCAGCAAAGTGGGTGCGGGGCAGATGTGCAATCAGCCCCAGCATTTT	CASSKVGAGQMCNQPQHF
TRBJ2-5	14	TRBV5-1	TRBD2	TGCGCCAGCAGCTTGTTGGGGGGGATGGAGACCCAGTACTTC	CASSLLGGMETQYF
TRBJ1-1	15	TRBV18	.	TGTGCCAGCCAAAGCCGGGACAAAGGCAACACTGAAGCTTTCTTT	CASQSRDKGNTEAFF
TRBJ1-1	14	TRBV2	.	TGTGCCAGCACCCGTTCTATCGGGAACACTGAAGCTTTCTTT	CASTRSIGNTEAFF
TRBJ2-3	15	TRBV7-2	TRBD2	TGTGCCAGCAGCACGACTAGCGGGGGCATTTCTACGCAGTATTTT	CASSTTSGGISTQYF
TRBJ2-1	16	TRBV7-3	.	TGTGCCAGCAGCTTACGACGGGGGAGCCCCTACAATGAGCAGTTCTTC	CASSLRRGSPYNEQFF
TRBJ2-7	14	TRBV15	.	TGTGCCACCAGCAGAGACAGTCTCCTCTACGAGCAGTACTTC	CATSRDSLLYEQYF
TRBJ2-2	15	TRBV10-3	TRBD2	TGTGCCATCAGTCGGAGCGGGAGCGATACCGGGGAGCTGTTTTTT	CAISRSGSDTGELFF
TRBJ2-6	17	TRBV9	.	TGTGCCAGCAGCGCCTCGGGGGGCCCGTTTGGGGCCAACGTCCTGACTTTC	CASSASGGPFGANVLTF
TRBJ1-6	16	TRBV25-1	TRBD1	TGTGCCAGCAGAGGAAATCCGGGACAGCTCTTCCCATCCCTCCACTTT	CASRGNPGQLFPSLHF
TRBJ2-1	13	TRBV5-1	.	TGCGCCAGCAGCCCAGGCAGGGACAATGAGCAGTTCTTC	CASSPGRDNEQFF
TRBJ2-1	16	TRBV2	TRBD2	TGTGCCAGCAGTCCCCTTAGCGGGAGAGGCTACAATGAGCAGTTCTTC	CASSPLSGRGYNEQFF